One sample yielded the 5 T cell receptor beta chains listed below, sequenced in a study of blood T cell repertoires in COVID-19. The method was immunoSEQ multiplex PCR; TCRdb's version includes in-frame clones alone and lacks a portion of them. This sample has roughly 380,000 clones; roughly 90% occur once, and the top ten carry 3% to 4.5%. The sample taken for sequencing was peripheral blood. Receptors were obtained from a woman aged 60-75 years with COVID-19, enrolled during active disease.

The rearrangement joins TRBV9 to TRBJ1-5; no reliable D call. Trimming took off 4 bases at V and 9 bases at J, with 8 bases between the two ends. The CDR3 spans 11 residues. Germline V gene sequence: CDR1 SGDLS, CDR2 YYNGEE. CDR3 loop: CASSRPGPQHF. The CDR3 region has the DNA TGTGCCAGCAGCCGCCCGGGGCCCCAGCATTTT. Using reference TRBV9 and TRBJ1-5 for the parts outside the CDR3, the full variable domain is DSGVTQTPKHLITATGQRVTLRCSPRSGDLSVYWYQQSLDQGLQFLIQYYNGEERAKGNILERFSAQQFPDLHSELNLSSLELGDSALYFCASSRPGPQHFGDGTRLSIL.

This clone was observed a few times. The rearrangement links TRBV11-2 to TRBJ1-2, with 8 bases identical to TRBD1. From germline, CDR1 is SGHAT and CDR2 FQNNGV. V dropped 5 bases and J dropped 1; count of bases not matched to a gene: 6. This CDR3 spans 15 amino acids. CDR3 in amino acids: CASSPEDRGNYGYTF. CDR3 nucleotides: TGTGCCAGCAGCCCGGAAGACAGGGGTAACTATGGCTACACCTTC. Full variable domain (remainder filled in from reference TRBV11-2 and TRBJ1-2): EAGVAQSPRYKIIEKRQSVAFWCNPISGHATLYWYQQILGQGPKLLIQFQNNGVVDDSQLPKDRFSAERLKGVDSTLKIQPAKLEDSAVYLCASSPEDRGNYGYTFGSGTRLTVV.

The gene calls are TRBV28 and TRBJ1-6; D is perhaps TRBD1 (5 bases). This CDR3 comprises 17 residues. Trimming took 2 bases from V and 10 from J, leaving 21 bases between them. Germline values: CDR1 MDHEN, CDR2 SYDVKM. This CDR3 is CASSLIWGELTESPLHF. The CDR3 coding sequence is TGTGCCAGCAGTTTAATTTGGGGGGAGTTGACAGAGTCACCCCTCCACTTT.

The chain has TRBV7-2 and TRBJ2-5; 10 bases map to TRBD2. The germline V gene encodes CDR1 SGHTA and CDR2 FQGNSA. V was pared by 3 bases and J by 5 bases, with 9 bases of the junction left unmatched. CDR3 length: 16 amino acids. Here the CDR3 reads CASSFIVAGGGETQYF. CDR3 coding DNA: TGTGCCAGCAGCTTTATAGTAGCGGGGGGTGGGGAGACCCAGTACTTC.

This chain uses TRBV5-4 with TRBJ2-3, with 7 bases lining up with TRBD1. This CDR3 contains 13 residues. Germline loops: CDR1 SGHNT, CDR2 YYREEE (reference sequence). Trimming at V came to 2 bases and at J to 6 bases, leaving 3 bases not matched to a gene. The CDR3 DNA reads TGTGCCAGCAGCTTCGCAGGGGGTGATACGCAGTATTTT. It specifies CASSFAGGDTQYF.